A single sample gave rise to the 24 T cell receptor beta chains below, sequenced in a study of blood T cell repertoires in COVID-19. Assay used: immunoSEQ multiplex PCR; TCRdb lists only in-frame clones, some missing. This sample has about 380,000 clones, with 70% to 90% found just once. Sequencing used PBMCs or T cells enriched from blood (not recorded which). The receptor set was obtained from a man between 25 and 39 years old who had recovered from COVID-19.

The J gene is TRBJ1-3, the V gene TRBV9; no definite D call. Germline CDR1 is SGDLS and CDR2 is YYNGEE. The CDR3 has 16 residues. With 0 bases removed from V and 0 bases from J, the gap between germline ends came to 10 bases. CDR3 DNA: TGTGCCAGCAGCGTAGTTAGTACTGACTCTGGAAACACCATATATTTT. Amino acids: CASSVVSTDSGNTIYF.

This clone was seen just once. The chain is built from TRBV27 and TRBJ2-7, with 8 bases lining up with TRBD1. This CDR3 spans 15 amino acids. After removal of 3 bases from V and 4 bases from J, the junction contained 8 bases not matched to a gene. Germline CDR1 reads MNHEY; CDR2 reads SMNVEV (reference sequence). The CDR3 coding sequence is TGTGCCAGCAGTTTCCCGGACAGGGTTTTATACGAGCAGTACTTC. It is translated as CASSFPDRVLYEQYF.

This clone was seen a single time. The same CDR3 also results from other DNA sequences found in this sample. CDR3 residues: CAIRQGANQPQHF. In DNA form, the CDR3 reads TGTGCCATCCGCCAGGGGGCCAATCAGCCCCAGCATTTT. The V and J genes are TRBV10-3 and TRBJ1-5; 8 nucleotides match TRBD1. With V trimmed by 8 bases and J by 3 bases, 3 bases remained unmatched. The germline CDR1 and CDR2 sequences are ENHRY and SYGVKD. The CDR3 consists of 13 residues.

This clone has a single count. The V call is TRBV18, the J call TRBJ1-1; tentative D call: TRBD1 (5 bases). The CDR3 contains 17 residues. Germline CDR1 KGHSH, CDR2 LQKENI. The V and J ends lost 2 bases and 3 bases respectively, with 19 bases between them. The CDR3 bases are TGTGCCAGCTCACCAAGAGGAGCGGGGGAGATTCACACTGAAGCTTTCTTT. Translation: CASSPRGAGEIHTEAFF.

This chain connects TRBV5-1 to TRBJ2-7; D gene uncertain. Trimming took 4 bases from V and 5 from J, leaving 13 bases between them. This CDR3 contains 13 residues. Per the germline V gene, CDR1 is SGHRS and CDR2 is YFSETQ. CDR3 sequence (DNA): TGCGCCAGCAGCCCCCTTGGCCTCAACGAGCAGTACTTC. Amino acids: CASSPLGLNEQYF.

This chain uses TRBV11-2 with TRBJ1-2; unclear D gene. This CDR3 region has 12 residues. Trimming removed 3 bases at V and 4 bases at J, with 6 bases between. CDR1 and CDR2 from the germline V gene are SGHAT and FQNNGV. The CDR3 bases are TGTGCCAGCAGCTTTCCCTCCTATGGCTACACCTTC. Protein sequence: CASSFPSYGYTF. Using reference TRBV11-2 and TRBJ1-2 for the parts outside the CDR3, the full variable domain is EAGVAQSPRYKIIEKRQSVAFWCNPISGHATLYWYQQILGQGPKLLIQFQNNGVVDDSQLPKDRFSAERLKGVDSTLKIQPAKLEDSAVYLCASSFPSYGYTFGSGTRLTVV.

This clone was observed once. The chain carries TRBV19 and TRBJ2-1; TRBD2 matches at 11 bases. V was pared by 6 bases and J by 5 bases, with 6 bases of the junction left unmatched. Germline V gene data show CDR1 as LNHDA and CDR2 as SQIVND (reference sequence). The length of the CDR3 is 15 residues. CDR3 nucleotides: TGTGCCAGTAGGTTGACTAGCGGGGACAACAATGAGCAGTTCTTC. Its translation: CASRLTSGDNNEQFF.

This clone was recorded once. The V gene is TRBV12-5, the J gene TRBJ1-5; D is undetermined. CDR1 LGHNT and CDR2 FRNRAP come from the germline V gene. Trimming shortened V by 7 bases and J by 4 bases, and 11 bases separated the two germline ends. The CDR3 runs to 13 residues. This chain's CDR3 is CASAQGRNQPQHF. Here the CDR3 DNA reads TGTGCTAGTGCCCAAGGGAGGAATCAGCCCCAGCATTTT.

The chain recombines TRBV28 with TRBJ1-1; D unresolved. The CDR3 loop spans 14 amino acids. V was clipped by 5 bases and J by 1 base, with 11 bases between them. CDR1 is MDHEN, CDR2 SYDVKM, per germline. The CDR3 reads CASSIQVPNTEAFF. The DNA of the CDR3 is TGTGCCAGCAGTATTCAGGTGCCGAACACTGAAGCTTTCTTT.

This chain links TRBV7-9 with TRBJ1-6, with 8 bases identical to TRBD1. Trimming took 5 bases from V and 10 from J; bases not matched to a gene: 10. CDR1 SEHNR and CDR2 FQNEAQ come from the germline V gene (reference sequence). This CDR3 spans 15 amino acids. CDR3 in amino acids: CASSTTDRGDSPLHF. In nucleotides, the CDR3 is TGTGCCAGCAGCACTACTGACAGGGGCGACTCACCCCTCCACTTT.

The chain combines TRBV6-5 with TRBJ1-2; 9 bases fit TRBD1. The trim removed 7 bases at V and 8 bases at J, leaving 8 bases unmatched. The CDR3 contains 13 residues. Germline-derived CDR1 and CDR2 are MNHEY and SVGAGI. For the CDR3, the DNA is TGTGCCAGCACGGTACCGGGACAGGGAGGCTACACCTTC. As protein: CASTVPGQGGYTF.

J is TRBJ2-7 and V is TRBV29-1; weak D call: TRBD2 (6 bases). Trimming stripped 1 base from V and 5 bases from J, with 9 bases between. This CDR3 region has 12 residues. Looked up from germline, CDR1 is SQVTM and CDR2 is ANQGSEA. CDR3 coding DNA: TGCAGCGTTGAAGTGGGAGGACACGAGCAGTACTTC. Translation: CSVEVGGHEQYF.

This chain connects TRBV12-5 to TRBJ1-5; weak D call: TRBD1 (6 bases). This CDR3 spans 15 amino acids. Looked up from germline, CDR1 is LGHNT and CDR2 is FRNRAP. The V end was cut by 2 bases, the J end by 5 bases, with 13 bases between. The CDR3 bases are TGTGCTAGTGGTTTGTTCAGGGGCGCGGATCAGCCCCAGCATTTT. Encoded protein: CASGLFRGADQPQHF.

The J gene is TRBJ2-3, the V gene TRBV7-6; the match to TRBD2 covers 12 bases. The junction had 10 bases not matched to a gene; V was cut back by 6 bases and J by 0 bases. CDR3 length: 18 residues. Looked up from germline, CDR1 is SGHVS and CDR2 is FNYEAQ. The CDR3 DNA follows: TGTGCCAGCAGTCAACTAGCGGGGGGTCGTCTTAGCACAGATACGCAGTATTTT. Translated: CASSQLAGGRLSTDTQYF.

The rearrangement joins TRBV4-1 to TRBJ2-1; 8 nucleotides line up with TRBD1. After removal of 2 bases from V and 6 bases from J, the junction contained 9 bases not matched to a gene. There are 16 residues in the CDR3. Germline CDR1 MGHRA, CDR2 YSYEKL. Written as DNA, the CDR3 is TGCGCCAGCAGCCAATCACCAGGGGGCGTGGGCAATGAGCAGTTCTTC. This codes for CASSQSPGGVGNEQFF.

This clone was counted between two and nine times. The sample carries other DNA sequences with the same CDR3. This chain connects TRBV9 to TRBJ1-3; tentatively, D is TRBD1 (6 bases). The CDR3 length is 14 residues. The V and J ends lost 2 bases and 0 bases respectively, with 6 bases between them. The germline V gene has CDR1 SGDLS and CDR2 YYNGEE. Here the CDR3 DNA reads TGTGCCAGCAGCGTGGACAGCTCTGGAAACACCATATATTTT. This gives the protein CASSVDSSGNTIYF.

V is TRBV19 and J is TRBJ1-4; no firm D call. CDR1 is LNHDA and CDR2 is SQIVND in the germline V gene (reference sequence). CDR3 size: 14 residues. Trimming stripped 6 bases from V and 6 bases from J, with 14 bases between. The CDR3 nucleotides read TGTGCCAGTAGGGGCCGCCGTATAGATGAAAAACTGTTTTTT. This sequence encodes CASRGRRIDEKLFF. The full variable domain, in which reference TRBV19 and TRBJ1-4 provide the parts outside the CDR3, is DGGITQSPKYLFRKEGQNVTLSCEQNLNHDAMYWYRQDPGQGLRLIYYSQIVNDFQKGDIAEGYSVSREKKESFPLTVTSAQKNPTAFYLCASRGRRIDEKLFFGSGTQLSVL.

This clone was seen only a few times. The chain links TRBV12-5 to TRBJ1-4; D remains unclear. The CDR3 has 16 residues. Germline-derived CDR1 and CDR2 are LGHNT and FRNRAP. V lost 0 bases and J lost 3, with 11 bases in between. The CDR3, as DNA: TGTGCTAGTGGTTTGGTACCCGGCAGGCCTAATGAAAAACTGTTTTTT. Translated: CASGLVPGRPNEKLFF.

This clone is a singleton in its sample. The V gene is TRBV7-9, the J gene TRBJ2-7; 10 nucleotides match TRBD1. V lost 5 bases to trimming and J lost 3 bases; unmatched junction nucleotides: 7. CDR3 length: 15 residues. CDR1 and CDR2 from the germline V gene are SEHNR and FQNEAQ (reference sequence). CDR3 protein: CASSPLGQGFYEQYF. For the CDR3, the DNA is TGTGCCAGCAGCCCTCTGGGACAGGGGTTCTACGAGCAGTACTTC.

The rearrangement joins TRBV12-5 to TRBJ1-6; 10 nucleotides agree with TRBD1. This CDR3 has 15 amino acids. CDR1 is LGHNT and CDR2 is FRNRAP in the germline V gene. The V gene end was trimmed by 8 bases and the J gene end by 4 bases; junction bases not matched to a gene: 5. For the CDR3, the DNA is TGTGCTAGTCACGGACAGGGGGTTTATAATTCACCCCTCCACTTT. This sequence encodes CASHGQGVYNSPLHF.

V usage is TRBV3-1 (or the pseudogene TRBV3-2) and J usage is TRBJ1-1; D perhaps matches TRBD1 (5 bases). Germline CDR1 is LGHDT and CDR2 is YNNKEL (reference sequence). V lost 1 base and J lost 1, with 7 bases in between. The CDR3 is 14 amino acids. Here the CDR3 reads CASSQGGENTEAFF. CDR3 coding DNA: TGTGCCAGCAGCCAAGGGGGGGAGAACACTGAAGCTTTCTTT.

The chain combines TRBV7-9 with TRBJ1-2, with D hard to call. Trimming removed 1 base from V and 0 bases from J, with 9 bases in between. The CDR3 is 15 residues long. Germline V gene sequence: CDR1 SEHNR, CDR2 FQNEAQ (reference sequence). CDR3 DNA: TGTGCCAGCAGCTTAGATATGGGAGCTAACTATGGCTACACCTTC. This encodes CASSLDMGANYGYTF.

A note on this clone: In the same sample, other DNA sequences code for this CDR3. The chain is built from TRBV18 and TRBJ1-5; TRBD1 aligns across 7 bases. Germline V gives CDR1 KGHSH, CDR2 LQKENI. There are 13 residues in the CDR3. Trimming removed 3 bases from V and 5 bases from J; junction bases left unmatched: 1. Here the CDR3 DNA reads TGTGCCAGCTCACCCACAGGGGATCAGCCCCAGCATTTT. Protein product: CASSPTGDQPQHF.

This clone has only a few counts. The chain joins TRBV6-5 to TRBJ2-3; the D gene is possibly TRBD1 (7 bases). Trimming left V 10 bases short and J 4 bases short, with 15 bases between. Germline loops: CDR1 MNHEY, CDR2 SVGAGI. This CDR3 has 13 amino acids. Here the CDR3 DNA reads TGTGCCATTCAGGGGGGTGAAGCAGATACGCAGTATTTT. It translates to CAIQGGEADTQYF.